The entry below describes one T cell receptor beta chain. This sample stems from a study of blood T cell repertoires in COVID-19. Germline loops: CDR1 WNHNN, CDR2 SYGVQD (reference sequence). This CDR3 contains 14 residues. V shed 2 bases and J 6 bases; nucleotides not matched to a gene: 3. The repertoire was sequenced with immunoSEQ multiplex PCR; TCRdb's copy has only in-frame clones and lacks some. Of about 180,000 clones in the sample, around 79% are singletons; the top ten hold roughly 28%. The chain has TRBV10-1 and TRBJ2-7; TRBD2 matches at 11 bases. The sequence derives from a woman in her 70s with acute or convalescent COVID-19. Sequenced: peripheral blood. CDR3 in DNA: TGCGCCAGCAGTGAGCAGACTAGCGGGACCGAGCAGTACTTC. Translating gives CASSEQTSGTEQYF.